The present T cell receptor (beta chain) was sequenced within a study of shared clonotypes between healthy human individuals. It was at deep level that the assay was run. Only in-frame clones appear in the TCRdb table, and some are missing; sequencing was by immunoSEQ multiplex PCR. The table lists about 1.5 million clones, 95% to 99% of them singletons. Material: naive CD4+ T cells sorted from blood. Subset meaning: CD45RA+ positively selected. The sequence was collected from a man aged 25 to 40 in good health.

CDR3 coding DNA: TGTGCCAGCAGCGTAGTGGGACAGGATCCCTACAATGAGCAGTTCTTC. It is translated as CASSVVGQDPYNEQFF. This sequence joins TRBV9 and TRBJ2-1, with 8 nucleotides matching TRBD1. The CDR3 runs 16 residues. Losses at the gene ends were 0 bases for V and 2 bases for J; bases not matched to a gene: 4. Germline CDR1 reads SGDLS; CDR2 reads YYNGEE.